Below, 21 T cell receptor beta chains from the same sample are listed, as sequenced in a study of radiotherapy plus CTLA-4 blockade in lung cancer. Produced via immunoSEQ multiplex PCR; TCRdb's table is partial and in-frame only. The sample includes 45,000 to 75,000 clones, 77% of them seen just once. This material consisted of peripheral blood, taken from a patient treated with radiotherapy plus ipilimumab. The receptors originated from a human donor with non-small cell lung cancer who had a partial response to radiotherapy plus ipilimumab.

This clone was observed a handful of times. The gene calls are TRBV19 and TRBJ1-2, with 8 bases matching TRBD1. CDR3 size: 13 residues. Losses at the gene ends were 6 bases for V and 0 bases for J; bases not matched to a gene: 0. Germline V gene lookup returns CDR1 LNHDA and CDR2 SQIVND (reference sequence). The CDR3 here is CASRDRANYGYTF. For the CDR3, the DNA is TGTGCCAGTAGGGACAGGGCTAACTATGGCTACACCTTC.

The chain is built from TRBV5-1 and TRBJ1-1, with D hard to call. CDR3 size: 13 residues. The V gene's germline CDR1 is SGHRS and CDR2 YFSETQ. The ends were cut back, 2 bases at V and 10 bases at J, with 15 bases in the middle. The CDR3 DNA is TGCGCCAGCAGCTTTGGGTCGGGAGAGGGAGCTTTCTTT. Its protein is CASSFGSGEGAFF.

CDR3 sequence (DNA): TGCGCCAGCAGCTTAGCGGGCGCCTACAATGAGCAGTTCTTC. Its translation is CASSLAGAYNEQFF. The V call is TRBV5-1, the J call TRBJ2-1; D possibly corresponds to TRBD2 (6 bases). Per the germline V gene, CDR1 is SGHRS and CDR2 is YFSETQ. Between the trimmed V and J ends, which lost 2 bases and 2 bases, there was a span of 8 bases. This CDR3 spans 14 amino acids.

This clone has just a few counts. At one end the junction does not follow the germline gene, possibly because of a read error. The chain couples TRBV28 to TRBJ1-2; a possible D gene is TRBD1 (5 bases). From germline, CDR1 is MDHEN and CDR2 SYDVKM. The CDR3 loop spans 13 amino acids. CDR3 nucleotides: TGTGCCAGCGTGGGGGGAACAGCCTATGGCCACACCTTC. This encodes CASVGGTAYGHTF.

In nucleotides, the CDR3 is TGTGCCAGCAGTCGACCACAGGGGAGCAATCAGCCCCAGCATTTT. Encoded protein: CASSRPQGSNQPQHF. The rearrangement uses TRBV6-6 and TRBJ1-5, with 7 bases aligning to TRBD1. This CDR3 has 15 amino acids. Germline V lookup: CDR1 MNHNY, CDR2 SVGAGI (reference sequence). The V and J ends lost 5 bases and 1 base, in that order; junction bases with no gene match: 5.

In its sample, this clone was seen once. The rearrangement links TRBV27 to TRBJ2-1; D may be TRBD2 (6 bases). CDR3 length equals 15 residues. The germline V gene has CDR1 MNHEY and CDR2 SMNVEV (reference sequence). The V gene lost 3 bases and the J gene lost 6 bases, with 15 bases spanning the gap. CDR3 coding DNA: TGTGCCAGCAGTTTGGGGGGTAATCCTTTCAATGAGCAGTTCTTC. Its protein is CASSLGGNPFNEQFF.

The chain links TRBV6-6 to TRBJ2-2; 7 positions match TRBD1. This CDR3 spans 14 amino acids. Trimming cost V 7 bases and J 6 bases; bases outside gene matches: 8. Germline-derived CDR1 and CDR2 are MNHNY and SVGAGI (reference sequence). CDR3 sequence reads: CASTGTVGPGELFF. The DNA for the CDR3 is TGTGCCAGCACCGGGACAGTCGGACCCGGGGAGCTGTTTTTT.

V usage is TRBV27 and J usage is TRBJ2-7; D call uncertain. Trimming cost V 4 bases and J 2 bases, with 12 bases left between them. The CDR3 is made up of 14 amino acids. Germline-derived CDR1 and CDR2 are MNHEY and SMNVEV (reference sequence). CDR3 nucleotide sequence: TGTGCCAGCAGTTCGCAACAGAAAACCTACGAGCAGTACTTC. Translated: CASSSQQKTYEQYF.

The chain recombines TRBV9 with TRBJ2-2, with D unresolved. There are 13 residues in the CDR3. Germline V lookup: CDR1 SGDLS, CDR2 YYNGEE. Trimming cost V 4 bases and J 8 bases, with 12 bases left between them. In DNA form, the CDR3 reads TGTGCCAGCAGCCTAGTAACACAAGGGGAGCTGTTTTTT. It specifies CASSLVTQGELFF.

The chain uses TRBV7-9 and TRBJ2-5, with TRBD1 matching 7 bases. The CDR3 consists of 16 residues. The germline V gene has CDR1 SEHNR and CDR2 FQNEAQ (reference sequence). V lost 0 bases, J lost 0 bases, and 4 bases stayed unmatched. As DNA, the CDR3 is TGTGCCAGCAGCTTAGCAAAGGGACAGCACCAAGAGACCCAGTACTTC. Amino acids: CASSLAKGQHQETQYF.

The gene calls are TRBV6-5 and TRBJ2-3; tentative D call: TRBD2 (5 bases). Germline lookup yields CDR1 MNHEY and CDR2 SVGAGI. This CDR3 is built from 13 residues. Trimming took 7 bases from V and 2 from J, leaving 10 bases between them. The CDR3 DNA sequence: TGTGCCAGCATGTCGGGGAACACAGATACGCAGTATTTT. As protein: CASMSGNTDTQYF.

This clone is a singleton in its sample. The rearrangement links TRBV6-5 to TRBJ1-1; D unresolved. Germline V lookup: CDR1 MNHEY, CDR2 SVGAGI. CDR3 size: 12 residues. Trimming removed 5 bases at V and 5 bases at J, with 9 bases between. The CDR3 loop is CASSRQRTEAFF. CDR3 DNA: TGTGCCAGCAGTCGGCAGAGGACTGAAGCTTTCTTT.

In DNA, the CDR3 is TGTGCCAGCAGCTTAAGGAGGGAGGCCTACGAGCAGTACTTC. Amino acids: CASSLRREAYEQYF. J is TRBJ2-7 and V is TRBV13, with TRBD2 as a possible D gene (6 bases). CDR1 and CDR2 from the germline V gene are PRHDT and FYEKMQ (reference sequence). Trimming took 2 bases from V and 2 from J, leaving 10 bases between them. The CDR3 runs 14 residues.

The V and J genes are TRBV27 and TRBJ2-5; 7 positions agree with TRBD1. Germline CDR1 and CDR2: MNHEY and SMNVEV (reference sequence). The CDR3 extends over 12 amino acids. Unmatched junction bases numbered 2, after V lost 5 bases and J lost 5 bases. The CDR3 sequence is CASSPTGETQYF. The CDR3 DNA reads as TGTGCCAGCAGTCCGACAGGGGAGACCCAGTACTTC.

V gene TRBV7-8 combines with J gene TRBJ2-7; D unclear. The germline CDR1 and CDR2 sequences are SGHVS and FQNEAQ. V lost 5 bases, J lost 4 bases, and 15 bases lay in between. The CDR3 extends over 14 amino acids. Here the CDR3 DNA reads TGTGCCAGCAGCGCCTCAAATTTGGCTTACGAGCAGTACTTC. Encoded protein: CASSASNLAYEQYF.

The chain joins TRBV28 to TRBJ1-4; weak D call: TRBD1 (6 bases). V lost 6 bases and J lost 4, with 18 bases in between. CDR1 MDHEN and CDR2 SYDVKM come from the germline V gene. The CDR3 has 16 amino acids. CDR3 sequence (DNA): TGTGCCAGCAGCGGAAGTCACAGGGACCATAATGAAAAACTGTTTTTT. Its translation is CASSGSHRDHNEKLFF.

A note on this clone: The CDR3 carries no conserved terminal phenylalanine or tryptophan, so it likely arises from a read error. The CDR3 spells CASSHLLRGGATYEQYL. The CDR3 nucleotides read TGCGCCAGCAGCCACCTACTAAGAGGGGGGGCGACCTACGAGCAGTACCTC. This sequence joins TRBV4-1 and TRBJ2-7, with D possibly matching TRBD2 (7 bases). CDR1 and CDR2 from the germline V gene are MGHRA and YSYEKL. Trimming left V 3 bases short and J 2 bases short, with 20 bases between. This CDR3 has 17 amino acids.

In DNA, the CDR3 is TGCTCCATACGTGCGGGGACAGGGTCCTACGAGCAGTACTTC. It yields the protein CSIRAGTGSYEQYF. The V and J genes are TRBV29-1 and TRBJ2-7; 9 nucleotides align to TRBD1. Germline lookup yields CDR1 SQVTM and CDR2 ANQGSEA. The CDR3 sequence is 14 residues long.

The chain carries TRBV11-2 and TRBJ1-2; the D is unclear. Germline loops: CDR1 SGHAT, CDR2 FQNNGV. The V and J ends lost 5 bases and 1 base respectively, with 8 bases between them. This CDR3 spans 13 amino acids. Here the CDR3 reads CASSHRGNYGYTF. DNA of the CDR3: TGTGCCAGCAGCCACCGAGGTAACTATGGCTACACCTTC.

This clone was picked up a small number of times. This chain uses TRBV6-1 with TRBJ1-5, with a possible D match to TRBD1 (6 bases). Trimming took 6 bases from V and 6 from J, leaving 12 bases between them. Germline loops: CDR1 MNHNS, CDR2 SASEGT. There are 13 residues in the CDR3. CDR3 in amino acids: CASRYGQSQPQHF. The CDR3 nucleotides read TGTGCCAGCAGATACGGACAGAGTCAGCCCCAGCATTTT.

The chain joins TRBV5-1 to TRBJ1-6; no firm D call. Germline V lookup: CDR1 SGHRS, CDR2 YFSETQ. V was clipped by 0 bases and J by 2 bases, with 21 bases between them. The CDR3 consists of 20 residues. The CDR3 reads CASSLGDTRTLGAYNSPLHF. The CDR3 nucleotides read TGCGCCAGCAGCTTGGGCGACACCCGAACCCTCGGGGCCTATAATTCACCCCTCCACTTT.